This entry is about one TCR beta chain. The source of the sample is a study of blood T cell repertoires in COVID-19. Study summary: Acute and convalescent COVID-19 specimens originated in the United States, Italy and Spain. T cells, B-cell-depleted T cells, or PBMCs supplied cDNA or gDNA.

In the original processing: For nucleated cells, counts were estimated from reference gene primer amplification. This table comes from immunoSEQ multiplex PCR, and its TCRdb copy is limited to in-frame clones, with some not included. Clonal size and the V and J genes are those of that table, whereas D and trimming came from the DNA. The sample has about 230,000 clones, 80% to 85% seen once; the top ten hold around 25%. The CDR3 loop spans 13 amino acids. Trimming took off 6 bases at V and 4 bases at J, with 10 bases between the two ends. Sequenced: peripheral blood. This clonotype was obtained from a middle-aged man with acute or convalescent COVID-19. The chain recombines TRBV12-3 or TRBV12-4 with TRBJ1-3; D remains ambiguous. The CDR3 loop reads CASSQSQGNTIYF. The CDR3 DNA is TGTGCCAGCAGCCAATCACAGGGAAACACCATATATTTT.